The clone carrying this TCR beta chain appeared many times. This sample stems from a study of early T cells in non-severe SARS-CoV-2 infection. The overall study: Chains stayed unpaired after sequencing of bulk RNA from unsorted whole blood.

Individual cDNA molecules were tagged with unique molecular identifiers. MiXCR was run by TCRdb on the 5' RACE reads, yielding one entry per CDR3 protein. Among 55,000 to 85,000 distinct CDR3 sequences listed, more than 8.5% were seen once. V was trimmed by 2 bases and J by 0 bases, leaving 5 bases between them. The CDR3 spans 12 residues. In germline, CDR1 is GTSNPN, CDR2 SVGIG (reference sequence). The sequences come from whole blood, collected at baseline. V and J are TRBV30 and TRBJ2-7; D is uncertain. This sequence originates from an adult who was a healthcare worker with PCR-confirmed SARS-CoV-2 infection or an uninfected control (not recorded which). The CDR3 DNA reads TGTGCCTGGAGTCCCAACTCCTACGAGCAGTACTTC. Protein product: CAWSPNSYEQYF. Based on the CDR3 plus reference TRBV30 and TRBJ2-7, the full variable domain is SQTIHQWPATLVQPVGSPLSLECTVEGTSNPNLYWYRQAAGRGLQLLFYSVGIGQISSEVPQNLSASRPQDRQFILSSKKLLLSDSGFYLCAWSPNSYEQYFGPGTRLTVT.